These 28 T cell receptor beta chains were all obtained from the same sample, sequenced in a study of blood T cell repertoires in COVID-19. The data were produced by immunoSEQ multiplex PCR, yet TCRdb's version contains in-frame clones alone and is incomplete. The data contain tens of thousands of clones, 70% to 85% of them seen just once; the ten biggest clones take up less than 9%. Sample: peripheral blood. The receptor set was obtained from a woman aged 60 to 75 with acute or convalescent COVID-19.

This chain uses TRBV5-1 with TRBJ1-1; tentatively, D is TRBD1 (5 bases). V was cut by 0 bases and J by 4 bases, with 13 bases left in between. There are 15 residues in the CDR3. Germline V lookup: CDR1 SGHRS, CDR2 YFSETQ. CDR3 coding DNA: TGCGCCAGCAGCTTGGGGGGCCAGGCTGGCACTGAAGCTTTCTTT. Translating it yields CASSLGGQAGTEAFF. Based on the CDR3 plus reference TRBV5-1 and TRBJ1-1, the full variable domain is KAGVTQTPRYLIKTRGQQVTLSCSPISGHRSVSWYQQTPGQGLQFLFEYFSETQRNKGNFPGRFSGRQFSNSRSEMNVSTLELGDSALYLCASSLGGQAGTEAFFGQGTRLTVV.

V and J are TRBV7-9 and TRBJ1-5; TRBD1 aligns across 9 bases. Germline V gene sequence: CDR1 SEHNR, CDR2 FQNEAQ (reference sequence). There are 16 residues in the CDR3. V was pared by 3 bases and J by 1 base, with 4 bases of the junction left unmatched. For the CDR3, the DNA is TGTGCCAGCAGCTTGACAGGGGGAGGGAGCAATCAGCCCCAGCATTTT. It codes for CASSLTGGGSNQPQHF.

V and J are TRBV12-3 or TRBV12-4 and TRBJ1-1, with TRBD1 identical over 10 bases. CDR3 length: 13 amino acids. V trimming: 4 bases; J trimming: 11 bases; junction bases outside the gene matches: 7. CDR3: CASSYRTGGEAFF. The CDR3 nucleotides read TGTGCCAGCAGTTACCGGACAGGGGGAGAGGCTTTCTTT.

CDR3 sequence (DNA): TGCGCCAGCAGGGAACCGACCCGCGGGGAGACCCAGTACTTC. Translation gives CASREPTRGETQYF. The chain joins TRBV10-1 to TRBJ2-5; a weak D match, TRBD2 (5 bases). V lost 6 bases, J lost 5 bases, and 16 bases lay in between. The CDR3 is 14 amino acids. Germline V gene sequence: CDR1 WNHNN, CDR2 SYGVQD (reference sequence).

A few counts support this clone. J is TRBJ1-1 and V is TRBV11-2; D might be TRBD1 (6 bases). The CDR3 spans 15 residues. Germline V gene data show CDR1 as SGHAT and CDR2 as FQNNGV. Trimming removed 1 base at V and 11 bases at J, with 20 bases between. The CDR3 nucleotides are TGTGCCAGCAGCTTAGGAACAGGGAAAGGGATTAGGGCTTTCTTT. Its protein product is CASSLGTGKGIRAFF. The full variable domain, with the rest looked up from reference TRBV11-2 and TRBJ1-1, is EAGVAQSPRYKIIEKRQSVAFWCNPISGHATLYWYQQILGQGPKLLIQFQNNGVVDDSQLPKDRFSAERLKGVDSTLKIQPAKLEDSAVYLCASSLGTGKGIRAFFGQGTRLTVV.

The chain has TRBV6-5 and TRBJ2-4; D not certain. Germline CDR1 MNHEY, CDR2 SVGAGI. The CDR3 length is 14 residues. Trimming removed 7 bases at V and 8 bases at J, with 18 bases between. This CDR3 reads CASNCSRYCDIQYF. The CDR3 DNA follows: TGTGCCAGCAATTGTTCGAGGTATTGCGACATTCAGTACTTC.

The V call is TRBV27, the J call TRBJ2-6, with TRBD2 as a possible D gene (6 bases). Trimming cost V 6 bases and J 0 bases, with 12 bases left between them. Germline CDR1 MNHEY, CDR2 SMNVEV (reference sequence). The CDR3 consists of 16 residues. For the CDR3, the DNA is TGTGCCAGCAGCGGTGGAGGGAGCTCTGGGGCCAACGTCCTGACTTTC. Translation: CASSGGGSSGANVLTF.

The V and J genes are TRBV6-5 and TRBJ1-2; D may be TRBD1 (6 bases). The V and J ends lost 2 bases and 5 bases respectively, with 15 bases between them. The CDR3 extends over 15 amino acids. From germline, CDR1 is MNHEY and CDR2 SVGAGI. The CDR3 region has the DNA TGTGCCAGCAGTTACGATACAGGGCGGTGGTATGGCTACACCTTC. It translates to CASSYDTGRWYGYTF.

The gene calls are TRBV15 and TRBJ2-7, with D maybe TRBD1 (5 bases). V was clipped by 0 bases and J by 6 bases, with 12 bases between them. There are 14 residues in the CDR3. CDR1 LNHNV and CDR2 YYDKDF come from the germline V gene (reference sequence). The CDR3 coding sequence is TGTGCCACCAGCAGAGACAGGGCATCGGGCGAGCAGTACTTC. The encoded protein is CATSRDRASGEQYF.

The chain has TRBV11-2 and TRBJ2-2; D possibly corresponds to TRBD1 (5 bases). Germline V gene lookup returns CDR1 SGHAT and CDR2 FQNNGV. The CDR3 covers 14 residues. Trimming removed 1 base from V and 8 bases from J, with 11 bases in between. DNA for the CDR3: TGTGCCAGCAGCTTAGCTAGGGGTAGAGGGGAGCTGTTTTTT. Translation: CASSLARGRGELFF. Using reference TRBV11-2 and TRBJ2-2 for the parts outside the CDR3, the full variable domain is EAGVAQSPRYKIIEKRQSVAFWCNPISGHATLYWYQQILGQGPKLLIQFQNNGVVDDSQLPKDRFSAERLKGVDSTLKIQPAKLEDSAVYLCASSLARGRGELFFGEGSRLTVL.

The rearrangement links TRBV9 to TRBJ1-4; 7 nucleotides line up with TRBD1. Germline CDR1 and CDR2: SGDLS and YYNGEE. V gave up 3 bases and J gave up 4 bases; unmatched junction bases: 9. This CDR3 region has 16 residues. CDR3 coding DNA: TGTGCCAGCAGCGATCCGGAGGGGGACAGTAATGAAAAACTGTTTTTT. This encodes CASSDPEGDSNEKLFF. The full variable domain, rest sourced from reference TRBV9 and TRBJ1-4, is DSGVTQTPKHLITATGQRVTLRCSPRSGDLSVYWYQQSLDQGLQFLIQYYNGEERAKGNILERFSAQQFPDLHSELNLSSLELGDSALYFCASSDPEGDSNEKLFFGSGTQLSVL.

The rearrangement joins TRBV18 to TRBJ1-4; D remains ambiguous. From germline, CDR1 is KGHSH and CDR2 LQKENI. This CDR3 has 15 residues. V gave up 2 bases and J gave up 11 bases, with 18 bases separating them. The CDR3: CASSPYERSGMKLFF. The CDR3 nucleotides read TGTGCCAGCTCACCATACGAGAGGTCGGGGATGAAACTGTTTTTT.

A single count supports this clone. This chain uses TRBV5-4 with TRBJ2-3; D gene uncertain. Germline-derived CDR1 and CDR2 are SGHNT and YYREEE (reference sequence). The CDR3 contains 15 residues. Trimming took off 0 bases at V and 2 bases at J, with 10 bases between the two ends. CDR3 region: CASSLDTKSTDTQYF. In nucleotides, the CDR3 is TGTGCCAGCAGCTTGGACACGAAGTCCACAGATACGCAGTATTTT.

The chain has TRBV5-4 and TRBJ1-1; tentative D call: TRBD1 (5 bases). This CDR3 is 14 amino acids long. V was pared by 0 bases and J by 5 bases, with 11 bases between. Germline-derived CDR1 and CDR2 are SGHNT and YYREEE (reference sequence). Here the CDR3 reads CASSLGGEGTEAFF. In DNA, the CDR3 is TGTGCCAGCAGCTTGGGCGGGGAGGGGACTGAAGCTTTCTTT.

This chain connects TRBV10-3 to TRBJ1-2; TRBD1 might be the D (6 bases). Germline CDR1 is ENHRY and CDR2 is SYGVKD. V lost 4 bases, J lost 3 bases, and 12 bases lay in between. The CDR3 covers 14 residues. The CDR3: CAISADSSHYGYTF. The CDR3 DNA reads TGTGCCATCAGTGCGGACAGCTCTCACTATGGCTACACCTTC.

V is TRBV28 and J is TRBJ2-5; a possible D gene is TRBD1 (7 bases). The CDR3 sequence is 15 residues long. Per the germline V gene, CDR1 is MDHEN and CDR2 is SYDVKM. Trimming shortened V by 6 bases and J by 5 bases, and 19 bases separated the two germline ends. The CDR3 reads CASSSSGGRRETQYF. The CDR3 DNA follows: TGTGCCAGCAGCTCCTCAGGGGGGCGCAGGGAGACCCAGTACTTC.

The genes are TRBV19 and TRBJ1-1, with TRBD1 identical over 8 bases. V shed 6 bases and J 4 bases; nucleotides not matched to a gene: 19. Germline V gene lookup returns CDR1 LNHDA and CDR2 SQIVND (reference sequence). This CDR3 is 18 amino acids long. The CDR3 loop is CASSPYSGTGLGGTEAFF. As DNA, the CDR3 is TGTGCCAGTAGCCCTTACTCCGGGACAGGCCTCGGGGGCACTGAAGCTTTCTTT.

This clone showed up just once. This chain connects TRBV5-4 to TRBJ2-7; D might be TRBD1 (5 bases). Germline values: CDR1 SGHNT, CDR2 YYREEE (reference sequence). The V gene lost 0 bases and the J gene lost 1 base, with 11 bases spanning the gap. This CDR3 has 15 residues. Here the CDR3 reads CASSLGGLLSYEQYF. CDR3 nucleotides: TGTGCCAGCAGCTTGGGGGGCCTCCTATCCTACGAGCAGTACTTC.

This chain connects TRBV18 to TRBJ1-2; 7 nucleotides align to TRBD1. The CDR3 consists of 15 residues. The germline V gene encodes CDR1 KGHSH and CDR2 LQKENI. Losses at the gene ends were 5 bases for V and 2 bases for J; bases not matched to a gene: 8. CDR3 in DNA: TGTGCCAGCTCAGCCGGGACAGCGGTAAACTATGGCTACACCTTC. The encoded protein is CASSAGTAVNYGYTF.

The chain is built from TRBV3-1 (or the pseudogene TRBV3-2) and TRBJ1-6; D uncertain. The germline V gene has CDR1 LGHDT and CDR2 YNNKEL (reference sequence). CDR3 length equals 16 residues. V shed 2 bases and J shed 5 bases, with 13 bases lying between them. CDR3 nucleotide sequence: TGTGCCAGCAGCCAATTCGTCACAGACAATAATTCACCCCTCCACTTT. Translating it yields CASSQFVTDNNSPLHF.

This clone has a handful of counts. The rearrangement joins TRBV12-3 or TRBV12-4 to TRBJ2-7; maybe TRBD2 (5 bases). V was clipped by 8 bases and J by 5 bases, with 13 bases between them. There are 12 residues in the CDR3. The CDR3 DNA reads TGTGCCAGCTCGAACGGGGTCCACGAGCAGTACTTC. The encoded protein is CASSNGVHEQYF.

J is TRBJ2-1 and V is TRBV10-1; 7 bases fit TRBD1. This CDR3 is built from 17 residues. In germline, CDR1 is WNHNN, CDR2 SYGVQD (reference sequence). V trimming: 0 bases; J trimming: 0 bases; junction bases outside the gene matches: 5. CDR3: CASSESQRTGSYNEQFF. The CDR3 nucleotides read TGCGCCAGCAGTGAGTCCCAAAGGACAGGCTCCTACAATGAGCAGTTCTTC.

The chain uses TRBV18 and TRBJ2-2; TRBD1 aligns across 9 bases. Germline trimming cut 6 bases from V and 2 bases from J; bases unmatched to any gene: 4. The CDR3 totals 15 residues. CDR1 is KGHSH and CDR2 is LQKENI in the germline V gene. CDR3: CASSRDRVNTGELFF. In nucleotides, the CDR3 is TGTGCCAGCTCCCGGGACAGGGTCAACACCGGGGAGCTGTTTTTT.

This clone was detected only a few times. V gene TRBV15 combines with J gene TRBJ2-1, with a possible D match to TRBD1 (6 bases). The germline V gene has CDR1 LNHNV and CDR2 YYDKDF (reference sequence). V lost 2 bases and J 9 bases, leaving 11 bases between the germline ends. The CDR3 is 13 residues long. DNA for the CDR3: TGTGCCACCAGCAGAAACAGGGATCTTGAGCAGTTCTTC. Its protein is CATSRNRDLEQFF.

This rearrangement joins TRBV15 to TRBJ2-7; D call uncertain. Germline-derived CDR1 and CDR2 are LNHNV and YYDKDF (reference sequence). The CDR3 runs to 13 residues. V was shortened by 0 bases and J by 3 bases, with 6 bases between the two germline ends. The CDR3 region has the DNA TGTGCCACCAGCAGAGACCCAAACTACGAGCAGTACTTC. This encodes CATSRDPNYEQYF.

The chain's CDR3 is CSVVEPGTNEKLFF. CDR3 nucleotide sequence: TGCAGCGTTGTCGAGCCAGGCACTAATGAAAAACTGTTTTTT. V is TRBV29-1 and J is TRBJ1-4, with D unresolved. This CDR3 has 14 residues. The germline V gene has CDR1 SQVTM and CDR2 ANQGSEA. V lost 4 bases and J 2 bases, leaving 11 bases between the germline ends.

The V and J genes are TRBV15 and TRBJ2-6; possibly TRBD2 for D (6 bases). The germline V and J ends were trimmed by 5 bases and 4 bases, with 9 bases remaining between them. CDR1 LNHNV and CDR2 YYDKDF come from the germline V gene (reference sequence). This CDR3 region has 14 residues. The CDR3 coding sequence is TGTGCCACCAGCGCGGGGTCCGGGGCCAACGTCCTGACTTTC. Its protein is CATSAGSGANVLTF.

The chain carries TRBV4-1 and TRBJ1-1; 10 nucleotides align to TRBD1. Per germline, CDR1 MGHRA and CDR2 YSYEKL. The V gene end was trimmed by 1 base and the J gene end by 3 bases; junction bases not matched to a gene: 8. CDR3 size: 17 residues. The CDR3 DNA reads as TGCGCCAGCAGCCAAGTAAAGTTTGGACAGGGGGACACTGAAGCTTTCTTT. Translated: CASSQVKFGQGDTEAFF.